This T cell receptor beta chain was retrieved from a study of control samples from healthy donors and cancer patients. As concerns this clone: In the same sample, other DNA sequences code for this CDR3.

The table came from immunoSEQ multiplex PCR; TCRdb's copy has only in-frame clones and leaves some out. The repertoire includes about 160,000 clones, more than 85% of them detected once, and 0.68% sits in the top ten. The germline V gene has CDR1 SGHTS and CDR2 YDEGEE. V lost 4 bases to trimming and J lost 2 bases, with 13 bases between them. This CDR3 has 15 residues. The clonotype was recovered from a woman aged 30 to 39 in good health. Material: blood. This rearrangement joins TRBV5-8 to TRBJ1-5; D remains ambiguous. CDR3 DNA: TGTGCCAGCAGCAGGGATAGCTTAGGCAATCAGCCCCAGCATTTT. It codes for CASSRDSLGNQPQHF.